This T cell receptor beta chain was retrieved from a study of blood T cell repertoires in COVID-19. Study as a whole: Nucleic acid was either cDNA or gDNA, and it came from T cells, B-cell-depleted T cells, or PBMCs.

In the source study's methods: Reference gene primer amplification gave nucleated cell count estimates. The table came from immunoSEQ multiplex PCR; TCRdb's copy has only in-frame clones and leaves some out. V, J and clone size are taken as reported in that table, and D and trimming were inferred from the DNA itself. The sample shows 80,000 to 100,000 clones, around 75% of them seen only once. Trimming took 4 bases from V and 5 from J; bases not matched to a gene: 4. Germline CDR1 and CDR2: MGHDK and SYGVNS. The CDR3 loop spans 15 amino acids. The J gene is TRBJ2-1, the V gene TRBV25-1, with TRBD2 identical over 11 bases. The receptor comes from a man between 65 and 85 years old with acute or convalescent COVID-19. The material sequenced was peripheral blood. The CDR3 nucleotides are TGTGCCAGCAGTGGGGGGACTAGCGGACACAATGAGCAGTTCTTC. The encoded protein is CASSGGTSGHNEQFF.